A selection of T cell receptor beta chains follows, all from one sample in a study of T cell responses to AZD1222 COVID-19 vaccine. Sequencing used immunoSEQ multiplex PCR; TCRdb keeps in-frame clones, though not all of them. The sample carries over 95,000 clones, roughly 92% recorded once. Sequencing used peripheral blood, obtained on day 0 of AZD1222 vaccination. The receptors here all came from an adult in good health. CDR3s include the opening cysteine and the closing phenylalanine or tryptophan. A D gene is named only where the DNA matches it firmly. Size is stated for part of the rows, as once, few or many counts, or as a class when the clone is expanded.

>.|.|TRBV30|TRBJ1-3
CAWSGGSASGNTIYF
TGTGCCTGGAGCGGGGGGTCCGCGTCTGGAAACACCATATATTTT
>TRBD1|.|TRBV18|TRBJ2-5
CASSPRQGQETQYF
TGTGCCAGCTCACCTCGACAGGGTCAAGAGACCCAGTACTTC
>.|.|TRBV7-3|TRBJ1-3
CASSQTGTASGNTIYF
TGTGCCAGCAGCCAAACCGGGACGGCCTCTGGAAACACCATATATTTT
>.|.|TRBV19|TRBJ1-5
CASIPGDVSNQPQHF
TGTGCCAGTATCCCAGGGGATGTTAGCAATCAGCCCCAGCATTTT
>.|.|TRBV24-1|TRBJ2-3
CATSDFSGPDTQYF
TGTGCCACCAGTGATTTTTCAGGGCCAGATACGCAGTATTTT
>.|.|TRBV7-8|TRBJ1-1
CASSSIDRLNTEAFF
TGTGCCAGCAGCTCCATAGACAGGCTGAACACTGAAGCTTTCTTT
>.|.|TRBV18|TRBJ2-7
CASSLQVVTYEQYF
TGTGCCAGCTCACTACAGGTAGTCACCTACGAGCAGTACTTC
>TRBD1|.|TRBV19|TRBJ1-1
CASSSRGQAAFF
TGTGCCAGTAGTAGCAGGGGACAGGCTGCTTTCTTT
>TRBD1|few|TRBV7-6|TRBJ2-7
CASSLGAATGAYEQYF
TGTGCCAGCAGCTTAGGGGCGGCGACAGGGGCCTACGAGCAGTACTTC
>.|.|TRBV29-1|TRBJ1-3
CSVPAGSGNTIYF
TGCAGCGTCCCGGCAGGCTCAGGAAACACCATATATTTT
>TRBD1|.|TRBV6-6|TRBJ2-7
CASSPKSGTAYEQYF
TGTGCCAGCAGCCCTAAATCCGGGACAGCCTACGAGCAGTACTTC
>TRBD1|.|TRBV6-1|TRBJ1-1
CASSDDRVSEAFF
TGTGCCAGCAGTGACGACAGGGTGAGTGAAGCTTTCTTT
>TRBD2|.|TRBV5-4|TRBJ2-3
CASSLPSGGRDTQYF
TGTGCCAGCAGCTTGCCTAGCGGGGGACGAGATACGCAGTATTTT
>TRBD2|.|TRBV9|TRBJ2-5
CASSLGTSGFQETQYF
TGTGCCAGCAGCCTAGGGACTAGCGGGTTCCAAGAGACCCAGTACTTC
>TRBD1|.|TRBV7-9|TRBJ1-6
CASSPRSGQSNSPLHF
TGTGCCAGCAGCCCCCGATCGGGACAGAGTAATTCACCCCTCCACTTT
>TRBD2|.|TRBV5-8|TRBJ2-1
CASSLGLAQHNEQFF
TGTGCCAGCAGCTTGGGACTAGCGCAGCACAATGAGCAGTTCTTC
>TRBD1|.|TRBV7-6|TRBJ2-7
CASSLTSGQAYEQYF
TGTGCCAGCAGCTTAACCTCTGGACAGGCGTACGAGCAGTACTTC
>.|.|TRBV6-5|TRBJ1-2
CASSRQGALYTF
TGTGCCAGCAGCCGACAAGGAGCCCTTTACACCTTC
>.|once|TRBV7-9|TRBJ1-1
CASSLVSGENTEAFF
TGTGCCAGCAGCTTAGTATCCGGGGAGAACACTGAAGCTTTCTTT
>TRBD1|.|TRBV4-2|TRBJ2-1
CASSPTTGDEQFF
TGTGCCAGCAGCCCCACGACAGGGGATGAGCAGTTCTTC
>.|.|TRBV4-3|TRBJ1-4
CASSQDLIFGASNEKLFF
TGCGCCAGCAGCCAAGATCTGATTTTTGGCGCTTCTAATGAAAAACTGTTTTTT
>.|.|TRBV10-3|TRBJ1-2
CAISEGRAAYGYTF
TGTGCCATCAGTGAGGGCAGGGCGGCCTATGGCTACACCTTC